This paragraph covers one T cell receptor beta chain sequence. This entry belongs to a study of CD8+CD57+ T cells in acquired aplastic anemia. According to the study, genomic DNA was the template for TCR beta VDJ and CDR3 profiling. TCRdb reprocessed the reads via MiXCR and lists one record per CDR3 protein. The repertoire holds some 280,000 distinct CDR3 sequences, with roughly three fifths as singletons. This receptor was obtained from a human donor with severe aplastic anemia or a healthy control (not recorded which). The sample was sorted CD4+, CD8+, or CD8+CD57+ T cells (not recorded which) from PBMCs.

In nucleotides, the CDR3 is TGTGCCAGCAGCCAAGTTGGAGGGGACTATGGCTACACCTTC. Protein sequence: CASSQVGGDYGYTF. This rearrangement joins TRBV14 to TRBJ1-2; perhaps TRBD1 as D (5 bases). V lost 1 base to trimming and J lost 3 bases, with 9 bases between them. The CDR3 is 14 residues long. Germline values: CDR1 SGHDN, CDR2 FVKESK.